The 27 T cell receptor beta chains in this list originate from one sample, sequenced in a study of CD8+ T cells in alopecia areata. Lesional scalp punch biopsies and peripheral blood came from alopecia areata patients. RNA, once extracted, was reverse transcribed into cDNA for use as the sequencing template. The protocol was immunoSEQ multiplex PCR, while the TCRdb copy is restricted to in-frame clones and leaves out a portion. The profile covers approximately 9,300 clones, with approximately 61% appearing a single time and over 12% taken by the ten largest. Material: skin. The receptors here all came from a human donor with alopecia areata.

The chain couples TRBV28 to TRBJ2-7; either TRBD1 or TRBD2 may fit D (5 bases each). Germline CDR1 is MDHEN and CDR2 is SYDVKM. V was clipped by 4 bases and J by 3 bases, with 13 bases between them. The CDR3 has 14 residues. CDR3 amino acids: CASSSGPPVYEQYF. CDR3 bases: TGTGCCAGCAGTTCGGGACCCCCCGTCTACGAGCAGTACTTC.

This clone qualifies as large. The chain is built from TRBV28 and TRBJ1-1, with 10 positions matching TRBD1. The germline V gene has CDR1 MDHEN and CDR2 SYDVKM. CDR3 length equals 16 residues. With 2 bases clipped from V and 3 bases from J, the junction kept 6 bases outside the gene matches. CDR3 nucleotides: TGTGCCAGCAGTTTAAGGACAGGGGGGCCGTACACTGAAGCTTTCTTT. Translation gives CASSLRTGGPYTEAFF.

This clone was recorded a few times. The chain uses TRBV7-2 and TRBJ2-7; tentatively, D is TRBD1 or TRBD2 (5 bases each). The CDR3 loop spans 15 amino acids. Germline V CDR1 and CDR2: SGHTA, FQGNSA. V gave up 1 base and J gave up 1 base, with 11 bases separating them. The CDR3 nucleotides read TGTGCCAGCAGCTTAGTGGGGGTAAGGTCCTACGAGCAGTACTTC. This sequence encodes CASSLVGVRSYEQYF. Filled out from reference TRBV7-2 and TRBJ2-7, the complete variable domain reads GAGVSQSPSNKVTEKGKDVELRCDPISGHTALYWYRQSLGQGLEFLIYFQGNSAPDKSGLPSDRFSAERTGGSVSTLTIQRTQQEDSAVYLCASSLVGVRSYEQYFGPGTRLTVT.

The CDR3 sequence is CASSQVLYNEQFF. The DNA of the CDR3 is TGTGCCAGCAGCCAGGTTTTATACAATGAGCAGTTCTTC. The rearrangement joins TRBV14 to TRBJ2-1, with D unresolved. The CDR3 extends over 13 amino acids. V lost 3 bases and J 4 bases, leaving 7 bases between the germline ends. Germline values: CDR1 SGHDN, CDR2 FVKESK.

The J gene is TRBJ2-7, the V gene TRBV28; either TRBD1 or TRBD2 may supply D (5 bases each). The V gene lost 6 bases and the J gene lost 4 bases, with 19 bases spanning the gap. Germline CDR1 and CDR2: MDHEN and SYDVKM. The CDR3 has 15 amino acids. CDR3 nucleotides: TGTGCCAGCAGGCCCGTCCGGGACGGTCCGTACGAGCAGTACTTC. It specifies CASRPVRDGPYEQYF.

The chain uses TRBV4-1 and TRBJ1-5; 10 bases agree with TRBD1. Germline V gives CDR1 MGHRA, CDR2 YSYEKL. With 0 bases clipped from V and 4 bases from J, the junction kept 3 bases outside the gene matches. The CDR3 runs 16 residues. Here the CDR3 reads CASSQDPGQGNQPQHF. The CDR3 nucleotides are TGCGCCAGCAGCCAAGATCCGGGACAGGGGAATCAGCCCCAGCATTTT.

The rearrangement joins TRBV7-2 to TRBJ2-1; 9 positions match TRBD2. The J segment lost 8 bases and the V segment lost 1 base, leaving 6 bases of the junction unmatched. CDR1 and CDR2 (germline): SGHTA, FQGNSA. The CDR3 loop spans 15 amino acids. This CDR3 is CASSLVAGVADEQFF. CDR3 DNA sequence: TGTGCCAGCAGCTTAGTAGCGGGAGTAGCGGATGAGCAGTTCTTC.

V and J are TRBV4-1 and TRBJ2-5, with D unclear. Trimming stripped 0 bases from V and 5 bases from J, with 10 bases between. The CDR3 is 14 residues long. CDR1 is MGHRA and CDR2 is YSYEKL in the germline V gene. CDR3: CASSQDIPVETQYF. Here the CDR3 DNA reads TGCGCCAGCAGCCAAGATATTCCCGTTGAGACCCAGTACTTC.

This clone has more than one count but fewer than ten. The chain couples TRBV7-9 to TRBJ2-1; TRBD2 agrees at 9 bases. The germline V gene encodes CDR1 SEHNR and CDR2 FQNEAQ (reference sequence). This CDR3 spans 15 amino acids. V gave up 5 bases and J gave up 4 bases; unmatched junction bases: 6. The CDR3 spells CASSPSTSGYNEQFF. CDR3 sequence (DNA): TGTGCCAGCAGCCCCTCGACTAGCGGATACAATGAGCAGTTCTTC.

The chain is built from TRBV27 and TRBJ2-3; tentative D call: TRBD2 (5 bases). Trimming left V 0 bases short and J 9 bases short, with 13 bases between. The CDR3 totals 14 residues. The germline V gene has CDR1 MNHEY and CDR2 SMNVEV (reference sequence). The CDR3 coding sequence is TGTGCCAGCAGTTTATCATCGCCGGGGTCGACGCAGTATTTT. This translates into CASSLSSPGSTQYF.

This sequence joins TRBV7-2 and TRBJ2-2; 9 bases align to TRBD1. The length of the CDR3 is 17 residues. Germline CDR1 and CDR2: SGHTA and FQGNSA. With 4 bases clipped from V and 5 bases from J, the junction kept 11 bases outside the gene matches. The CDR3 DNA sequence: TGTGCCAGCAGCTCCTCTCGGGACAGGGCGAGAACCGGGGAGCTGTTTTTT. Amino acids: CASSSSRDRARTGELFF.

Only a few counts were recorded for this clone. The chain joins TRBV29-1 to TRBJ1-4; a weak D match, TRBD1 (6 bases). This CDR3 comprises 12 residues. Germline CDR1 and CDR2: SQVTM and ANQGSEA. In nucleotides, the CDR3 is TGCACCGGACAGAATTTGTATGAAAAACTGTTTTTT. This gives the protein CTGQNLYEKLFF. Full variable domain (rest looked up from reference TRBV29-1 and TRBJ1-4): SAVISQKPSRDICQRGTSLTIQCQVDSQVTMMFWYRQQPGQSLTLIATANQGSEATYESGFVIDKFPISRPNLTFSTLTVSNMSPEDSSIYLCTGQNLYEKLFFGSGTQLSVL.

This clone has only a few counts. The chain has TRBV7-9 and TRBJ2-3, with D uncertain. This CDR3 spans 14 amino acids. Germline CDR1 SEHNR, CDR2 FQNEAQ (reference sequence). V was shortened by 1 base and J by 4 bases, with 9 bases between the two germline ends. CDR3 sequence (DNA): TGTGCCAGCAGCTTAGAATTAGTCGCAGATACGCAGTATTTT. Residues: CASSLELVADTQYF. The variable domain in full, with the rest retrieved from reference TRBV7-9 and TRBJ2-3, is DTGVSQNPRHKITKRGQNVTFRCDPISEHNRLYWYRQTLGQGPEFLTYFQNEAQLEKSRLLSDRFSAERPKGSFSTLEIQRTEQGDSAMYLCASSLELVADTQYFGPGTRLTVL.

This clone appeared a few times. V and J are TRBV27 and TRBJ1-3, with D tentatively TRBD1 (5 bases). This CDR3 comprises 16 residues. V shed 5 bases and J shed 0 bases, with 14 bases lying between them. CDR1 MNHEY and CDR2 SMNVEV come from the germline V gene (reference sequence). The CDR3 region is CASSTRGSASGNTIYF. The CDR3 nucleotides are TGTGCCAGCAGTACCCGGGGGTCCGCCTCTGGAAACACCATATATTTT.

The genes are TRBV27 and TRBJ2-5, with 10 bases identical to TRBD2. From germline, CDR1 is MNHEY and CDR2 SMNVEV (reference sequence). The CDR3 has 16 residues. The trim removed 0 bases at V and 1 base at J, leaving 2 bases unmatched. CDR3 DNA: TGTGCCAGCAGTTTATCGGGACTAGCGAGCCAAGAGACCCAGTACTTC. Protein product: CASSLSGLASQETQYF.

About this clone: The junction and the germline gene differ at one end; a read error may be behind it. The chain is built from TRBV19 and TRBJ2-3; 8 bases fit TRBD2. The germline V gene has CDR1 LNHDA and CDR2 SQIVND (reference sequence). CDR3 length: 14 residues. CDR3 loop: CASTPGGSTNTQYF. Written as DNA, the CDR3 is TGTGCCAGTACCCCGGGGGGGAGCACAAATACGCAGTATTTT.

The chain uses TRBV28 and TRBJ1-3; D is possibly TRBD1 (5 bases). Per the germline V gene, CDR1 is MDHEN and CDR2 is SYDVKM. The CDR3 is 13 residues long. The CDR3 here is CATGGKAGNTIYF. CDR3 DNA: TGTGCTACGGGGGGGAAGGCTGGAAACACCATATATTTT.

This sequence joins TRBV28 and TRBJ2-7; D perhaps matches TRBD1 (5 bases). The V gene's germline CDR1 is MDHEN and CDR2 SYDVKM. This CDR3 has 15 amino acids. V was trimmed by 5 bases and J by 1 base, leaving 15 bases between them. CDR3 bases: TGTGCCAGCAGTGGGGCAGGGTGGATGTCCTACGAGCAGTACTTC. Amino acid sequence: CASSGAGWMSYEQYF. Combining the CDR3 with reference TRBV28 and TRBJ2-7 gives the whole variable domain DVKVTQSSRYLVKRTGEKVFLECVQDMDHENMFWYRQDPGLGLRLIYFSYDVKMKEKGDIPEGYSVSREKKERFSLILESASTNQTSMYLCASSGAGWMSYEQYFGPGTRLTVT.

Of note for this clone: This CDR3 is also generated by other DNA sequences in the sample. J is TRBJ2-1 and V is TRBV5-1; TRBD1 matches at 7 bases. This CDR3 has 14 amino acids. Losses at the gene ends were 0 bases for V and 5 bases for J; bases not matched to a gene: 2. From germline, CDR1 is SGHRS and CDR2 YFSETQ. In DNA, the CDR3 is TGCGCCAGCAGCTTGGGACAGGGAAACAATGAGCAGTTCTTC. The encoded protein is CASSLGQGNNEQFF. The entire variable domain, with the rest obtained from reference TRBV5-1 and TRBJ2-1, is as follows: KAGVTQTPRYLIKTRGQQVTLSCSPISGHRSVSWYQQTPGQGLQFLFEYFSETQRNKGNFPGRFSGRQFSNSRSEMNVSTLELGDSALYLCASSLGQGNNEQFFGPGTRLTVL.

The chain combines TRBV5-6 with TRBJ2-7, with unresolved D. Trimming removed 3 bases at V and 7 bases at J, with 11 bases between. Germline values: CDR1 SGHDT, CDR2 YYEEEE. CDR3 length equals 12 residues. The CDR3 reads CASSSLRGEQYF. CDR3 nucleotides: TGTGCCAGCAGCTCCCTCCGTGGAGAGCAGTACTTC.

This rearrangement joins TRBV4-1 to TRBJ2-1, with 8 positions matching TRBD2. The CDR3 spans 15 residues. Germline values: CDR1 MGHRA, CDR2 YSYEKL. V gave up 1 base and J gave up 1 base; unmatched junction bases: 0. CDR3 sequence reads: CASSQVAGSYNEQFF. The CDR3, as DNA: TGCGCCAGCAGCCAAGTAGCGGGATCCTACAATGAGCAGTTCTTC.

The genes are TRBV28 and TRBJ2-7, with 9 bases that match TRBD1. The CDR3 spans 14 residues. J was trimmed by 5 bases and V by 3 bases; bases with no gene match: 5. Germline V gene lookup returns CDR1 MDHEN and CDR2 SYDVKM. The chain's CDR3 is CASSFGDRGNEQYF. Here the CDR3 DNA reads TGTGCCAGCAGTTTTGGTGACAGGGGGAACGAGCAGTACTTC.

The chain employs TRBV11-3 and TRBJ2-1, with 9 bases matching TRBD2. CDR1 and CDR2 from the germline V gene are SGHNT and YENEEA. V lost 1 base, J lost 5 bases, and 3 bases stayed unmatched. The CDR3 covers 15 residues. CDR3 region: CASSLAAGGDNEQFF. The DNA of the CDR3 is TGTGCCAGCAGCTTAGCAGCGGGAGGTGACAATGAGCAGTTCTTC.

The rearrangement links TRBV4-1 to TRBJ2-5, with D hard to call. From germline, CDR1 is MGHRA and CDR2 YSYEKL. CDR3 length equals 15 residues. Deletions cut 1 base from V and 4 bases from J, with 13 bases between. The CDR3 is CASSQGSSSGETQYF. CDR3 sequence (DNA): TGCGCCAGCAGCCAAGGCTCTTCGTCGGGAGAGACCCAGTACTTC.

There are a few counts of this clone. V is TRBV7-2 and J is TRBJ2-3, with D possibly matching TRBD2 (6 bases). The V gene lost 1 base and the J gene lost 1 base, with 6 bases spanning the gap. Germline CDR1 is SGHTA and CDR2 is FQGNSA. This CDR3 has 14 residues. The CDR3 loop is CASSLVAGTDTQYF. CDR3 coding DNA: TGTGCCAGCAGCTTAGTAGCGGGCACAGATACGCAGTATTTT.

This clone was counted once. The chain couples TRBV7-9 to TRBJ2-7; D call uncertain. The CDR3 runs 14 residues. Germline CDR1 reads SEHNR; CDR2 reads FQNEAQ (reference sequence). V lost 5 bases and J lost 3, with 14 bases in between. In nucleotides, the CDR3 is TGTGCCAGCAGCCCCGAAAGGGATCACTACGAGCAGTACTTC. Protein: CASSPERDHYEQYF. The variable domain in full, with the rest retrieved from reference TRBV7-9 and TRBJ2-7, is DTGVSQNPRHKITKRGQNVTFRCDPISEHNRLYWYRQTLGQGPEFLTYFQNEAQLEKSRLLSDRFSAERPKGSFSTLEIQRTEQGDSAMYLCASSPERDHYEQYFGPGTRLTVT.

The chain joins TRBV18 to TRBJ1-3; D unresolved. Germline V gene lookup returns CDR1 KGHSH and CDR2 LQKENI. CDR3 length: 11 residues. The ends were cut back, 8 bases at V and 4 bases at J, with 6 bases in the middle. The CDR3 DNA reads TGTGCCAGCCCCAAGGGAAACACCATATATTTT. Protein: CASPKGNTIYF.